These 9 T cell receptor beta chains originate from one sample sequenced in a study of Ad26.COV2.S vaccination and SARS-CoV-2 variants (dated by TCRdb to the early 2020s). The method behind the library was the immunoSEQ multiplex PCR assay. TCRdb obtained this table from immuneACCESS and retained in-frame rearrangements with V and J assigned. These tables miss some clones; where compared with another copy, unresolved V genes account for less than half of the shortfall, and the remainder is unexplained. The sample includes some 420,000 clones, with roughly 90% observed a single time. The ten biggest clones cover about 4% of the sample. The label giving this sample's treatment or condition can be read as: 19 received Ad26.COV2.S at low or high dose, single or two shots; 5 received placebo; per-sample allocation not given. Repertoires of vaccine and placebo recipients were sequenced from samples taken on day 63 after the first injection.

The sequencing used peripheral blood, collected in a trial of Ad26.COV2.S vaccine versus placebo. Receptors originate from a person between 18 and 60 years old who received the Ad26.COV2.S COVID-19 vaccine or a placebo.

On this clone: The sample contains more than one DNA sequence encoding this CDR3. The CDR3 loop is CASSPRTDTQYF. CDR3 sequence (DNA): TGTGCCAGCAGCCCTCGCACAGATACGCAGTATTTT. The rearrangement links TRBV9 to TRBJ2-3; no definite D call. The CDR3 is made up of 12 amino acids. Looked up from germline, CDR1 is SGDLS and CDR2 is YYNGEE. Between the trimmed V and J ends, which lost 4 bases and 1 base, there was a span of 4 bases.

The chain uses TRBV4-2 and TRBJ1-4; 10 bases fit TRBD1. Trimming took 4 bases from V and 4 from J; bases not matched to a gene: 3. The CDR3 totals 15 residues. Germline loops: CDR1 LGHNA, CDR2 YNFKEQ. Written as DNA, the CDR3 is TGTGCCAGCAGCCGAGGGACAGGGGATAATGAAAAACTGTTTTTT. As protein: CASSRGTGDNEKLFF.

The J gene is TRBJ1-2, the V gene TRBV2, with 9 positions matching TRBD1. The CDR3 is 15 residues long. Germline trimming cut 3 bases from V and 6 bases from J; bases unmatched to any gene: 8. In germline, CDR1 is SNHLY, CDR2 FYNNEI. The CDR3 DNA follows: TGTGCCAGCAGTGATCCCGGGACAGGGAGGAATGGCTACACCTTC. Translating gives CASSDPGTGRNGYTF.

As regards this clone: Other nucleotide sequences from this sample produce the same CDR3. This sequence joins TRBV5-6 and TRBJ1-6; D not certain. This CDR3 contains 13 residues. Trimming cost V 0 bases and J 8 bases, with 6 bases left between them. Germline values: CDR1 SGHDT, CDR2 YYEEEE. CDR3 sequence: CASSLGGDSPLHF. The CDR3 region has the DNA TGTGCCAGCAGCTTGGGCGGCGATTCACCCCTCCACTTT.

The chain recombines TRBV19 with TRBJ2-3, with 8 bases matching TRBD2. The CDR3 contains 15 residues. CDR1 and CDR2 from the germline V gene are LNHDA and SQIVND (reference sequence). J gave up 6 bases and V 1 base, and 6 bases lay outside the gene matches. CDR3 protein: CASSIVSGGRDTQYF. The CDR3 nucleotides are TGTGCCAGTAGTATAGTGAGCGGGGGTAGGGATACGCAGTATTTT. The full variable domain, rest sourced from reference TRBV19 and TRBJ2-3, is DGGITQSPKYLFRKEGQNVTLSCEQNLNHDAMYWYRQDPGQGLRLIYYSQIVNDFQKGDIAEGYSVSREKKESFPLTVTSAQKNPTAFYLCASSIVSGGRDTQYFGPGTRLTVL.

The chain employs TRBV10-2 and TRBJ1-6; D is perhaps TRBD1 (5 bases). Germline V gives CDR1 WSHSY, CDR2 SAAADI. The CDR3 is made up of 17 amino acids. V shed 4 bases and J shed 0 bases, with 13 bases lying between them. CDR3 in amino acids: CASSGRDLSSYNSPLHF. CDR3 in DNA: TGCGCCAGCAGTGGCAGGGACTTAAGCTCCTATAATTCACCCCTCCACTTT.

This rearrangement joins TRBV11-2 to TRBJ2-7; 8 bases agree with TRBD1. The CDR3 has 16 amino acids. Germline V gene sequence: CDR1 SGHAT, CDR2 FQNNGV. With V trimmed by 6 bases and J by 2 bases, 12 bases remained unmatched. CDR3 sequence reads: CASSTVRDRTPYEQYF. In DNA form, the CDR3 reads TGTGCCAGCAGTACCGTCCGGGACAGGACCCCCTACGAGCAGTACTTC.

This clone has just a few counts. The chain is built from TRBV5-1 and TRBJ1-2; 10 bases line up with TRBD1. V was pared by 3 bases and J by 8 bases, with 10 bases of the junction left unmatched. The CDR3 is 15 residues long. From germline, CDR1 is SGHRS and CDR2 YFSETQ. DNA for the CDR3: TGCGCCAGCAGCTGGACGGGACAGGGGATGATAGGCTACACCTTC. It codes for CASSWTGQGMIGYTF. The full variable domain, rest sourced from reference TRBV5-1 and TRBJ1-2, is KAGVTQTPRYLIKTRGQQVTLSCSPISGHRSVSWYQQTPGQGLQFLFEYFSETQRNKGNFPGRFSGRQFSNSRSEMNVSTLELGDSALYLCASSWTGQGMIGYTFGSGTRLTVV.

This clone was recorded only once. This rearrangement joins TRBV6-6 to TRBJ2-3; TRBD2 aligns across 7 bases. In germline, CDR1 is MNHNY, CDR2 SVGAGI (reference sequence). Trimming took 6 bases from V and 5 from J; bases not matched to a gene: 11. The CDR3 consists of 15 residues. The CDR3 nucleotides read TGTGCCAGCAGAACCCGCTTGGTAGCGGGAGATACGCAGTATTTT. Its translation is CASRTRLVAGDTQYF.